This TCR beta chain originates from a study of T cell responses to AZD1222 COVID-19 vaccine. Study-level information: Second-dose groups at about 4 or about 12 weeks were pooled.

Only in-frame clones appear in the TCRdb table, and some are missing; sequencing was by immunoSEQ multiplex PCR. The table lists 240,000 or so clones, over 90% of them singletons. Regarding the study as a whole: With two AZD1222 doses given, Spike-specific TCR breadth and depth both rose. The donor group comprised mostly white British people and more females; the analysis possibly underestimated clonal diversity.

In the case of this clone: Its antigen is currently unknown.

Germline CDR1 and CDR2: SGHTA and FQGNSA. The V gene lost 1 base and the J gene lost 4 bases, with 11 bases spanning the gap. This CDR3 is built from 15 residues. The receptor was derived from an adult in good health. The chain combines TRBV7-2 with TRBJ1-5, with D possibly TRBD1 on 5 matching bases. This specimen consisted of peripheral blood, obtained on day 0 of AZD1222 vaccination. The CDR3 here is CASSLGRRGNQPQHF. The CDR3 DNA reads TGTGCCAGCAGCTTAGGTCGAAGGGGTAATCAGCCCCAGCATTTT.